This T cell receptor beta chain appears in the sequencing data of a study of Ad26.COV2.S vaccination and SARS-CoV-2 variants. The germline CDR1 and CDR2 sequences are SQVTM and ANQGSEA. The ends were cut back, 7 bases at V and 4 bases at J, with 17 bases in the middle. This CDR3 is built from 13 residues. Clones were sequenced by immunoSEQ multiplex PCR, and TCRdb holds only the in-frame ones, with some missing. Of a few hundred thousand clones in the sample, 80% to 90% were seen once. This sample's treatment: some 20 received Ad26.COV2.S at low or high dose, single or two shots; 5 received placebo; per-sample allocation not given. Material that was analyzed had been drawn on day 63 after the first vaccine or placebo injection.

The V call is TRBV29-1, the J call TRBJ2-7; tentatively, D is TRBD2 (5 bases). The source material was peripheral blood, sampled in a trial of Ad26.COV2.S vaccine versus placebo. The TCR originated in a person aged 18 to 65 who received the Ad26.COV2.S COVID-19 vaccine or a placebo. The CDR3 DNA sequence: TGCAGCGCTAAACGGGGTACCCCTTACGAGCAGTACTTC. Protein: CSAKRGTPYEQYF.